The 28 T cell receptor beta chains below were found in one sample sequenced in a study of CD8+ T cells in alopecia areata. Extraction and reverse transcription of RNA yielded cDNA as the sequencing template. This table comes from immunoSEQ multiplex PCR, and its TCRdb copy is limited to in-frame clones, with some not included. Seen here are around 250,000 clones, around 67% observed once, and the top ten hold approximately 1.2%. Source: CD4+ T cells sorted from blood, taken at week 0. The receptors were sampled from a human donor with alopecia areata.

A remark on this clone: The sample holds other DNA sequences that translate to the same CDR3. The V call is TRBV5-1, the J call TRBJ1-6; tentative D call: TRBD1 (6 bases). The CDR3 is 14 residues long. Trimming took off 0 bases at V and 7 bases at J, with 8 bases between the two ends. Germline loops: CDR1 SGHRS, CDR2 YFSETQ. CDR3 DNA sequence: TGCGCCAGCAGCTTGGGCCAGGGGAATTCACCCCTCCACTTT. Translation gives CASSLGQGNSPLHF.

This chain connects TRBV6-1 to TRBJ1-1; maybe TRBD1 (5 bases). This CDR3 is built from 14 residues. Trimming took off 3 bases at V and 4 bases at J, with 12 bases between the two ends. The V gene's germline CDR1 is MNHNS and CDR2 SASEGT. This CDR3 is CASSEWGLSTEAFF. The CDR3 coding sequence is TGTGCCAGCAGTGAGTGGGGCCTAAGCACTGAAGCTTTCTTT.

V and J are TRBV14 and TRBJ2-7; tentative D call: TRBD2 (6 bases). Germline CDR1 and CDR2: SGHDN and FVKESK. The CDR3 runs to 14 residues. V shed 1 base and J shed 7 bases, with 14 bases lying between them. The CDR3 protein is CASSQVRDWSEQYF. CDR3 in DNA: TGTGCCAGCAGCCAAGTCAGGGACTGGAGTGAGCAGTACTTC.

V gene TRBV7-3 combines with J gene TRBJ1-2; no clear D gene. V shed 0 bases and J shed 8 bases, with 10 bases lying between them. The CDR3 extends over 13 amino acids. The germline gives CDR1 SGHTA, CDR2 FQGTGA. In DNA, the CDR3 is TGTGCCAGCAGCTTAACCTCTATGAGCGGCTACACCTTC. This translates into CASSLTSMSGYTF.

This rearrangement joins TRBV9 to TRBJ2-5; 8 bases fit TRBD1. Trimming cost V 4 bases and J 4 bases; bases outside gene matches: 12. CDR1 is SGDLS, CDR2 YYNGEE, per germline. The CDR3 contains 16 residues. Written as DNA, the CDR3 is TGTGCCAGCAGCCTTGGCGGAGGACAGGGACGAGAGACCCAGTACTTC. This encodes CASSLGGGQGRETQYF.

The J gene is TRBJ2-3, the V gene TRBV29-1; 8 bases match TRBD2. This CDR3 region has 13 residues. V shed 7 bases and J 2 bases; nucleotides not matched to a gene: 5. Germline V gene lookup returns CDR1 SQVTM and CDR2 ANQGSEA. This CDR3 is CSAQRGSTDTQYF. CDR3 nucleotides: TGCAGCGCTCAGCGGGGGTCCACAGATACGCAGTATTTT.

This rearrangement joins TRBV30 to TRBJ2-5; either TRBD1 or TRBD2 may fit D (5 bases each). V dropped 1 base and J dropped 9 bases, with 15 bases sitting between them. Germline V CDR1 and CDR2: GTSNPN, SVGIG (reference sequence). This CDR3 comprises 13 residues. The CDR3 nucleotides are TGTGCCTGGAGTGCCAGGGACCGATGGCCCCAGTACTTC. As protein: CAWSARDRWPQYF. Full variable domain (rest looked up from reference TRBV30 and TRBJ2-5): SQTIHQWPATLVQPVGSPLSLECTVEGTSNPNLYWYRQAAGRGLQLLFYSVGIGQISSEVPQNLSASRPQDRQFILSSKKLLLSDSGFYLCAWSARDRWPQYFGPGTRLLVL.

The CDR3 here is CSVLRYREDQETQYF. Here the CDR3 DNA reads TGCAGCGTCCTTCGGTATAGGGAAGACCAAGAGACCCAGTACTTC. The chain links TRBV29-1 to TRBJ2-5; D is undetermined. Deletions cut 6 bases from V and 0 bases from J, with 17 bases between. The germline gives CDR1 SQVTM, CDR2 ANQGSEA. The length of the CDR3 is 15 residues.

CDR3 in DNA: TGTGCCAGCTCACCGGGGACAGTCAACATTCAGTACTTC. Protein product: CASSPGTVNIQYF. The J gene is TRBJ2-4, the V gene TRBV18; 7 bases fit TRBD1. The CDR3 runs 13 residues. The V and J ends lost 3 bases and 7 bases, in that order; junction bases with no gene match: 3. Germline V gene lookup returns CDR1 KGHSH and CDR2 LQKENI.

On this clone itself: Different DNA sequences within this sample yield the same CDR3. The chain recombines TRBV29-1 with TRBJ2-3; D uncertain. Per germline, CDR1 SQVTM and CDR2 ANQGSEA. The CDR3 covers 11 residues. Trimming removed 3 bases at V and 0 bases at J, with 1 base between. CDR3 nucleotide sequence: TGCAGCGTTGACAGCACAGATACGCAGTATTTT. It translates to CSVDSTDTQYF.

V usage is TRBV4-1 and J usage is TRBJ2-5; a weak D match, TRBD1 (5 bases). Germline V lookup: CDR1 MGHRA, CDR2 YSYEKL. This CDR3 has 14 residues. V was cut by 4 bases and J by 1 base, with 10 bases left in between. CDR3 nucleotides: TGCGCCAGCAGCCTCGACAGATTCCAAGAGACCCAGTACTTC. It is translated as CASSLDRFQETQYF.

The V call is TRBV4-2, the J call TRBJ2-7; D is uncertain. The CDR3 has 14 residues. CDR1 and CDR2 (germline): LGHNA, YNFKEQ. V was clipped by 0 bases and J by 0 bases, with 6 bases between them. CDR3 in amino acids: CASSQDFGSYEQYF. The CDR3 DNA reads as TGTGCCAGCAGCCAAGATTTCGGCTCCTACGAGCAGTACTTC.

The genes are TRBV14 and TRBJ2-1, with D perhaps matching TRBD2 (6 bases). V lost 6 bases and J lost 2, with 11 bases in between. The germline V gene has CDR1 SGHDN and CDR2 FVKESK. This CDR3 is built from 14 residues. CDR3 residues: CASSGGHPYNEQFF. The CDR3 DNA reads as TGTGCCAGCAGTGGAGGGCATCCCTACAATGAGCAGTTCTTC.

This clone was counted only a few times. The rearrangement joins TRBV15 to TRBJ2-2, with no clear D. Per the germline V gene, CDR1 is LNHNV and CDR2 is YYDKDF (reference sequence). With 0 bases removed from V and 2 bases from J, the gap between germline ends came to 4 bases. The CDR3 has 14 amino acids. The CDR3 region is CATSRDLNTGELFF. In DNA form, the CDR3 reads TGTGCCACCAGCAGAGATCTCAACACCGGGGAGCTGTTTTTT. Combining the CDR3 with reference TRBV15 and TRBJ2-2 gives the whole variable domain DAMVIQNPRYQVTQFGKPVTLSCSQTLNHNVMYWYQQKSSQAPKLLFHYYDKDFNNEADTPDNFQSRRPNTSFCFLDIRSPGLGDTAMYLCATSRDLNTGELFFGEGSRLTVL.

This clone showed up just a few times. The J gene is TRBJ2-3, the V gene TRBV29-1, with 9 bases fitting TRBD1. Germline assignment: CDR1 SQVTM and CDR2 ANQGSEA. The CDR3 extends over 16 amino acids. J was trimmed by 1 base and V by 6 bases; bases with no gene match: 11. For the CDR3, the DNA is TGCAGCGTCTCGGACACAGGGGGCCCTGGCACAGATACGCAGTATTTT. It specifies CSVSDTGGPGTDTQYF.

The J gene is TRBJ2-1, the V gene TRBV5-1; 7 nucleotides align to TRBD1. CDR1 and CDR2 (germline): SGHRS, YFSETQ. Germline trimming cut 10 bases from V and 4 bases from J; bases unmatched to any gene: 11. The CDR3 loop spans 14 amino acids. DNA of the CDR3: TGCGCCTCCCAAAGACAGGGACCATACAATGAGCAGTTCTTC. It encodes CASQRQGPYNEQFF.

The chain is built from TRBV30 and TRBJ1-2; D is uncertain. The V gene's germline CDR1 is GTSNPN and CDR2 SVGIG (reference sequence). CDR3 length: 13 amino acids. V was shortened by 2 bases and J by 4 bases, with 11 bases between the two germline ends. Here the CDR3 reads CAWSTHWGYGYTF. CDR3 coding DNA: TGTGCCTGGAGTACCCATTGGGGCTATGGCTACACCTTC.

This clone came up once. The gene calls are TRBV9 and TRBJ2-1; 9 bases align to TRBD1. The V gene end was trimmed by 2 bases and the J gene end by 8 bases; junction bases not matched to a gene: 8. This CDR3 contains 15 residues. Germline CDR1 SGDLS, CDR2 YYNGEE. The CDR3 DNA reads as TGTGCCAGCAGCGTCCGGGACAGGGACACTCATGAGCAGTTCTTC. Its translation: CASSVRDRDTHEQFF. The full variable domain, rest sourced from reference TRBV9 and TRBJ2-1, is DSGVTQTPKHLITATGQRVTLRCSPRSGDLSVYWYQQSLDQGLQFLIQYYNGEERAKGNILERFSAQQFPDLHSELNLSSLELGDSALYFCASSVRDRDTHEQFFGPGTRLTVL.

The chain recombines TRBV9 with TRBJ1-2; 7 bases match TRBD1. The CDR3 is 14 residues long. The germline CDR1 and CDR2 sequences are SGDLS and YYNGEE. J was trimmed by 6 bases and V by 2 bases; bases with no gene match: 7. This chain's CDR3 is CASSVTTGSDGYTF. As DNA, the CDR3 is TGTGCCAGCAGCGTTACGACAGGGAGTGATGGCTACACCTTC.

The rearrangement links TRBV6-5 to TRBJ2-7, with 8 positions matching TRBD1. V shed 6 bases and J 1 base; nucleotides not matched to a gene: 2. In germline, CDR1 is MNHEY, CDR2 SVGAGI. The CDR3 is 13 amino acids. The CDR3 coding sequence is TGTGCCAGCAGCCGACAGGGGTCCTACGAGCAGTACTTC. Amino acid sequence: CASSRQGSYEQYF.

The genes are TRBV10-3 and TRBJ1-5; D unresolved. The length of the CDR3 is 16 residues. Germline CDR1 is ENHRY and CDR2 is SYGVKD. V was clipped by 0 bases and J by 4 bases, with 13 bases between them. In DNA form, the CDR3 reads TGTGCCATCAGTGAGTCTCGGGATCTCTTTAATCAGCCCCAGCATTTT. Its translation is CAISESRDLFNQPQHF.

The rearrangement uses TRBV25-1 and TRBJ1-2; no firm D call. CDR3 length: 14 residues. Germline lookup yields CDR1 MGHDK and CDR2 SYGVNS. Trimming stripped 5 bases from V and 4 bases from J, with 14 bases between. CDR3 nucleotide sequence: TGTGCCAGCAGTCCCCCGGGAAAAAGCTATGGCTACACCTTC. Translation gives CASSPPGKSYGYTF.

This clone came up once. This chain joins TRBV29-1 and TRBJ2-7; tentatively, D is TRBD1 or TRBD2 (5 bases each). Germline V gene sequence: CDR1 SQVTM, CDR2 ANQGSEA. V dropped 7 bases and J dropped 3 bases, with 13 bases sitting between them. This CDR3 spans 12 amino acids. CDR3 nucleotide sequence: TGCAGCGGTCGGGACGGCCTCTACGAGCAGTACTTC. This sequence encodes CSGRDGLYEQYF.

The CDR3 DNA reads as TGCAGCGTTGAAGAGGTCCGGGGGACCCAGTACTTC. Residues: CSVEEVRGTQYF. The chain employs TRBV29-1 and TRBJ2-5; tentative D call: TRBD2 (5 bases). The CDR3 length is 12 residues. The germline V and J ends were trimmed by 0 bases and 7 bases, with 9 bases remaining between them. From germline, CDR1 is SQVTM and CDR2 ANQGSEA.

This clone was counted many times. The rearrangement joins TRBV11-2 to TRBJ2-5; possible D gene TRBD2, 5 bases. Per germline, CDR1 SGHAT and CDR2 FQNNGV. The CDR3 sequence is 13 residues long. V lost 4 bases to trimming and J lost 4 bases, with 10 bases between them. This chain's CDR3 is CASSYGVGETQYF. The CDR3, as DNA: TGTGCCAGCAGCTACGGGGTAGGAGAGACCCAGTACTTC.

This clone has a handful of counts. This chain joins TRBV7-2 and TRBJ2-1; D uncertain. V gave up 4 bases and J gave up 10 bases, with 20 bases separating them. Looked up from germline, CDR1 is SGHTA and CDR2 is FQGNSA. The CDR3 length is 15 residues. The CDR3 loop reads CASSSTPVRASEQFF. The CDR3 nucleotides read TGTGCCAGCAGCTCTACGCCCGTTAGGGCCTCGGAGCAGTTCTTC. The complete variable domain, with remaining parts taken from reference TRBV7-2 and TRBJ2-1, reads GAGVSQSPSNKVTEKGKDVELRCDPISGHTALYWYRQSLGQGLEFLIYFQGNSAPDKSGLPSDRFSAERTGGSVSTLTIQRTQQEDSAVYLCASSSTPVRASEQFFGPGTRLTVL.

This clone was seen once. V and J are TRBV7-9 and TRBJ1-6; the D is unclear. The CDR3 is made up of 13 amino acids. V lost 1 base to trimming and J lost 8 bases, with 6 bases between them. Germline V gene sequence: CDR1 SEHNR, CDR2 FQNEAQ (reference sequence). For the CDR3, the DNA is TGTGCCAGCAGCTTAGAGCTCGATTCACCCCTCCACTTT. Protein product: CASSLELDSPLHF.

This chain uses TRBV19 with TRBJ2-7, with D perhaps TRBD1 (6 bases). Germline V gives CDR1 LNHDA, CDR2 SQIVND (reference sequence). CDR3 length: 14 amino acids. Trimming cost V 3 bases and J 2 bases, with 11 bases left between them. CDR3 sequence: CASSIGQPTYEQYF. CDR3 bases: TGTGCCAGTAGTATCGGACAGCCGACCTACGAGCAGTACTTC.